A single sample gave rise to the 15 T cell receptor beta chains below, sequenced in a study of a mutant IDH1 vaccine in newly diagnosed glioma. Here immunoSEQ multiplex PCR was the method, and the copy in TCRdb shows in-frame clones only, minus some. The sample gives 15,000 to 20,000 clones, around 95% of which show up once; roughly 3.5% is in the top ten. Time point meaning: baseline, week 1 (first vaccination visit). Treatment of the sample: pre-vaccination baseline after standard-of-care therapy. Sequencing used peripheral blood mononuclear cells (PBMCs), obtained from a glioma patient treated with radiotherapy, temozolomide or both. Every receptor here comes from a woman aged 18-30 years with glioma. Some clones in this sample may be carry-over from other donors' samples.

The chain carries TRBV4-2 and TRBJ2-5, with 11 bases lining up with TRBD2. In germline, CDR1 is LGHNA, CDR2 YNFKEQ. CDR3 length: 18 amino acids. Unmatched junction bases numbered 11, after V lost 4 bases and J lost 1 base. CDR3 coding DNA: TGTGCCAGCAGCCGAGTAGCGGGAGGGAGAGGGGCCCAAGAGACCCAGTACTTC. Protein: CASSRVAGGRGAQETQYF.

The CDR3 reads CASSEHGTESTDTQYF. CDR3 sequence (DNA): TGTGCCAGCAGTGAACACGGTACAGAAAGCACAGATACGCAGTATTTT. The chain is built from TRBV2 and TRBJ2-3; D gene unclear. The CDR3 is 16 residues long. From germline, CDR1 is SNHLY and CDR2 FYNNEI. The V and J ends lost 2 bases and 0 bases respectively, with 12 bases between them. Full variable domain (missing parts from reference TRBV2 and TRBJ2-3): EPEVTQTPSHQVTQMGQEVILRCVPISNHLYFYWYRQILGQKVEFLVSFYNNEISEKSEIFDDQFSVERPDGSNFTLKIRSTKLEDSAMYFCASSEHGTESTDTQYFGPGTRLTVL.

This clone was observed a single time. One end of the junction fails to match germline, which may point to a read error. This sequence joins TRBV10-3 and TRBJ2-7, with 9 bases lining up with TRBD2. This CDR3 spans 12 amino acids. Germline V CDR1 and CDR2: ENHRY, SYGVKD. For the CDR3, the DNA is TGTGCCATCAGTGAGTCAACTGGCGGGAGGGTCTTC. Translated, it gives CAISESTGGRVF.

The chain joins TRBV4-1 to TRBJ2-1, with unresolved D. The CDR3 spans 13 residues. Germline CDR1 reads MGHRA; CDR2 reads YSYEKL. V lost 0 bases and J 8 bases, leaving 8 bases between the germline ends. CDR3 sequence reads: CASSQDPRYEQFF. CDR3 DNA sequence: TGCGCCAGCAGCCAAGATCCCCGGTATGAGCAGTTCTTC.

This chain connects TRBV11-3 to TRBJ2-1; TRBD2 agrees at 7 bases. Looked up from germline, CDR1 is SGHNT and CDR2 is YENEEA. The trim removed 0 bases at V and 4 bases at J, leaving 3 bases unmatched. The CDR3 runs 15 residues. Here the CDR3 DNA reads TGTGCCAGCAGCTTAGACTCGGGGGGATACAATGAGCAGTTCTTC. Translating it yields CASSLDSGGYNEQFF.

The chain links TRBV7-6 to TRBJ2-3; D is uncertain. In germline, CDR1 is SGHVS, CDR2 FNYEAQ. The germline V and J ends were trimmed by 1 base and 4 bases, with 6 bases remaining between them. The CDR3 runs 13 residues. The CDR3 sequence: CASSLDWSDTQYF. The CDR3 nucleotides are TGTGCCAGCAGCTTAGACTGGTCAGATACGCAGTATTTT.

The genes are TRBV7-9 and TRBJ1-2; 7 positions agree with TRBD1. The germline V gene encodes CDR1 SEHNR and CDR2 FQNEAQ (reference sequence). The CDR3 contains 15 residues. J lost 2 bases, V lost 5 bases, and 8 bases had no gene match. The CDR3 here is CASSPEATGNYGYTF. The CDR3 DNA is TGTGCCAGCAGCCCTGAGGCGACAGGGAACTATGGCTACACCTTC.

The V gene is TRBV19, the J gene TRBJ1-2, with D unresolved. Germline V gene data show CDR1 as LNHDA and CDR2 as SQIVND (reference sequence). V was clipped by 8 bases and J by 3 bases, with 28 bases between them. CDR3 length: 18 residues. This CDR3 is CASLPKATSDLPHYGYTF. The CDR3 nucleotides are TGTGCCAGTCTCCCCAAAGCGACCTCGGACTTGCCCCACTATGGCTACACCTTC.

This sequence joins TRBV12-5 and TRBJ1-1; unclear D gene. The CDR3 spans 12 residues. Trimming shortened V by 7 bases and J by 1 base, and 7 bases separated the two germline ends. Germline CDR1 reads LGHNT; CDR2 reads FRNRAP. CDR3 in amino acids: CASATENTEAFF. The CDR3 DNA reads TGTGCTAGTGCCACAGAGAACACTGAAGCTTTCTTT. Full variable domain (missing parts from reference TRBV12-5 and TRBJ1-1): DARVTQTPRHKVTEMGQEVTMRCQPILGHNTVFWYRQTMMQGLELLAYFRNRAPLDDSGMPKDRFSAEMPDATLATLKIQPSEPRDSAVYFCASATENTEAFFGQGTRLTVV.

The genes are TRBV7-9 and TRBJ2-2, with 12 bases aligning to TRBD2. V lost 5 bases, J lost 15 bases, and 16 bases stayed unmatched. Per germline, CDR1 SEHNR and CDR2 FQNEAQ (reference sequence). The CDR3 consists of 16 residues. CDR3 region: CASSPSRTSGATGLFF. CDR3 nucleotide sequence: TGTGCCAGCAGCCCCTCGCGGACTAGCGGGGCCACCGGGTTGTTTTTT. Full variable domain (rest looked up from reference TRBV7-9 and TRBJ2-2): DTGVSQNPRHKITKRGQNVTFRCDPISEHNRLYWYRQTLGQGPEFLTYFQNEAQLEKSRLLSDRFSAERPKGSFSTLEIQRTEQGDSAMYLCASSPSRTSGATGLFFGEGSRLTVL.

With regard to this clone: The germline gene is not matched at one end of the junction; a read error may be the cause. The chain carries TRBV7-7 and TRBJ2-2; D remains ambiguous. The CDR3 has 13 amino acids. Germline V gene sequence: CDR1 SSHAT, CDR2 FNYEAQ (reference sequence). In DNA, the CDR3 is TGTGCTAGCAGTCTAAAGGGTACCGGGGAGCTGTTTTTT. It translates to CASSLKGTGELFF. Full variable domain (rest looked up from reference TRBV7-7 and TRBJ2-2): GAGVSQSPRYKVTKRGQDVTLRCDPISSHATLYWYQQALGQGPEFLTYFNYEAQPDKSGLPSDRFSAERPEGSISTLTIQRTEQRDSAMYRCASSLKGTGELFFGEGSRLTVL.

This rearrangement joins TRBV11-3 to TRBJ2-1; 11 bases map to TRBD2. V was pared by 2 bases and J by 7 bases, with 4 bases of the junction left unmatched. Per the germline V gene, CDR1 is SGHNT and CDR2 is YENEEA. The CDR3 is 15 residues long. The CDR3 bases are TGTGCCAGCAGCTTAATCCTAGCGGGGGGTAATGAGCAGTTCTTC. Protein sequence: CASSLILAGGNEQFF.

The chain joins TRBV27 to TRBJ2-7, with D perhaps matching TRBD1 (6 bases). The CDR3 extends over 14 amino acids. Per the germline V gene, CDR1 is MNHEY and CDR2 is SMNVEV (reference sequence). The V gene lost 2 bases and the J gene lost 5 bases, with 13 bases spanning the gap. The DNA for the CDR3 is TGTGCCAGCAGTTTAGGCAGGGGTCCCCACGAGCAGTACTTC. As protein: CASSLGRGPHEQYF.

The chain combines TRBV9 with TRBJ2-7; perhaps TRBD2 as D (6 bases). The CDR3 has 14 residues. V lost 4 bases and J lost 2, with 13 bases in between. Germline V lookup: CDR1 SGDLS, CDR2 YYNGEE. The DNA for the CDR3 is TGTGCCAGCAGCACCGGGGGACCCCCCTACGAGCAGTACTTC. This sequence encodes CASSTGGPPYEQYF.

The chain combines TRBV7-9 with TRBJ2-1; D remains ambiguous. The CDR3 totals 12 residues. CDR1 and CDR2 (germline): SEHNR, FQNEAQ (reference sequence). Trimming removed 5 bases from V and 10 bases from J, with 12 bases in between. CDR3 coding DNA: TGTGCCAGCAGCCTTATGGCGTGGGAGCAGTTCTTC. Translating gives CASSLMAWEQFF.